Below, 17 T cell receptor beta chains from the same sample are listed, as sequenced in a study of metastatic and nonmetastatic thyroid tumors. TCRdb redid the clone calls on the PCR reads using MiXCR. The repertoire holds more than 7,500 clones, with 20% to 25% as singletons. All patients were treatment-naive before thyroid surgery. The sequencing input was adjacent normal tissue. Receptors originate from a female donor with papillary thyroid cancer or a benign thyroid nodule (not recorded which). Some clones in this sample may be carry-over from other donors' samples.

The chain links TRBV6-2 or TRBV6-3 to TRBJ2-7; D is unclear. Between the trimmed V and J ends, which lost 0 bases and 3 bases, there was a span of 15 bases. The length of the CDR3 is 16 residues. Germline values: CDR1 MNHEY, CDR2 SVGEGT. The CDR3 spells CASSYSTVSGDYEQYF. The CDR3 DNA is TGTGCCAGCAGTTACTCGACGGTCTCGGGTGACTACGAGCAGTACTTC.

This clone occurred many times. The chain is built from TRBV6-1 and TRBJ2-5; possible D gene TRBD1, 5 bases. The V end was cut by 2 bases, the J end by 7 bases, with 14 bases between. Germline CDR1 MNHNS, CDR2 SASEGT. The CDR3 extends over 14 amino acids. CDR3 loop: CASSEKIGVVTQYF. The CDR3 bases are TGTGCCAGCAGTGAAAAGATAGGGGTGGTGACCCAGTACTTC.

This clone was seen a few times. The chain combines TRBV20-1 with TRBJ2-7; 10 bases fit TRBD2. The CDR3 is 15 residues long. Per germline, CDR1 DFQATT and CDR2 SNEGSKA (reference sequence). V was pared by 6 bases and J by 3 bases, with 11 bases of the junction left unmatched. The chain's CDR3 is CSARAPSGGFYEQYF. DNA of the CDR3: TGCAGTGCCCGTGCCCCTAGCGGGGGTTTCTACGAGCAGTACTTC.

A remark on this clone: Sequence at one end of the junction differs from germline and may be a read error. This sequence joins TRBV19 and TRBJ2-1; 11 nucleotides line up with TRBD2. The CDR3 runs to 15 residues. Germline-derived CDR1 and CDR2 are LNHDA and SQIVND (reference sequence). CDR3 nucleotides: TGTGCCAGTCGTAGGGGACTAGCGGAGAACAATGAGCAGGTCTTC. Translating it yields CASRRGLAENNEQVF.

The chain is built from TRBV7-9 and TRBJ2-7; no reliable D call. CDR3 length: 14 residues. Trimming left V 1 base short and J 1 base short, with 8 bases between. The germline V gene encodes CDR1 SEHNR and CDR2 FQNEAQ (reference sequence). CDR3 nucleotide sequence: TGTGCCAGCAGCTTAGTGGGCGAATCCTACGAGCAGTACTTC. This translates into CASSLVGESYEQYF.

This clone was counted between two and nine times. This rearrangement joins TRBV6-1 to TRBJ2-7; D gene unclear. This CDR3 is 14 amino acids long. Germline V gives CDR1 MNHNS, CDR2 SASEGT. Trimming shortened V by 6 bases and J by 0 bases, and 12 bases separated the two germline ends. The CDR3, as DNA: TGTGCCAGCAGGACTGGCCTCCTCTCCTACGAGCAGTACTTC. Its protein product is CASRTGLLSYEQYF.

This sequence joins TRBV20-1 and TRBJ2-7; 8 bases fit TRBD2. Germline values: CDR1 DFQATT, CDR2 SNEGSKA (reference sequence). CDR3 length equals 16 residues. Trimming took 0 bases from V and 6 from J; bases not matched to a gene: 13. The CDR3 nucleotides read TGCAGTGCTAGAGATCTTAACAGCGGGGGCCCGGGCGAGCAGTACTTC. Protein product: CSARDLNSGGPGEQYF.

This clone qualifies as medium-sized. The chain joins TRBV20-1 to TRBJ1-2; D is ambiguous. The ends were cut back, 0 bases at V and 0 bases at J, with 14 bases in the middle. The CDR3 spans 16 residues. Germline CDR1 and CDR2: DFQATT and SNEGSKA (reference sequence). CDR3 bases: TGCAGTGCTAGAGATCTTGACGAGAATGCTAACTATGGCTACACCTTC. This encodes CSARDLDENANYGYTF.

V usage is TRBV15 and J usage is TRBJ1-3, with no clear D. In germline, CDR1 is LNHNV, CDR2 YYDKDF (reference sequence). This CDR3 is built from 14 residues. Trimming removed 0 bases at V and 1 base at J, with 4 bases between. The chain's CDR3 is CATSRDRSGNTIYF. In DNA, the CDR3 is TGTGCCACCAGCAGAGATCGGTCTGGAAACACCATATATTTT.

In its sample, this clone was seen a few times. The chain is built from TRBV6-1 and TRBJ2-7, with no clear D. CDR1 MNHNS and CDR2 SASEGT come from the germline V gene. There are 12 residues in the CDR3. V was clipped by 10 bases and J by 7 bases, with 17 bases between them. Here the CDR3 reads CATCATIGEQYF. The CDR3 DNA sequence: TGTGCCACCTGTGCCACAATAGGGGAGCAGTACTTC.

Judged by abundance, this clone is medium-sized. The genes are TRBV7-8 and TRBJ2-1; D tentatively fits TRBD1 or TRBD2 (5 bases each). The V gene lost 1 base and the J gene lost 6 bases, with 10 bases spanning the gap. Germline loops: CDR1 SGHVS, CDR2 FQNEAQ. The CDR3 consists of 14 residues. CDR3 sequence (DNA): TGTGCCAGCAGCTTAGGTTCAGGGAGCAATGAGCAGTTCTTC. This gives the protein CASSLGSGSNEQFF. The full variable domain, its missing parts supplied by reference TRBV7-8 and TRBJ2-1, is GAGVSQSPRYKVAKRGQDVALRCDPISGHVSLFWYQQALGQGPEFLTYFQNEAQLDKSGLPSDRFFAERPEGSVSTLKIQRTQQEDSAVYLCASSLGSGSNEQFFGPGTRLTVL.

This clone came up many times. J is TRBJ2-1 and V is TRBV19; 9 nucleotides agree with TRBD1. The CDR3 runs to 15 residues. Germline trimming cut 11 bases from V and 2 bases from J; bases unmatched to any gene: 10. Germline assignment: CDR1 LNHDA and CDR2 SQIVND (reference sequence). The CDR3 DNA reads as TGTGCCGTAGGGAGAGGGACAGGGACCTACAATGAGCAGTTCTTC. Its translation: CAVGRGTGTYNEQFF. The whole variable domain, filled in from reference TRBV19 and TRBJ2-1, reads DGGITQSPKYLFRKEGQNVTLSCEQNLNHDAMYWYRQDPGQGLRLIYYSQIVNDFQKGDIAEGYSVSREKKESFPLTVTSAQKNPTAFYLCAVGRGTGTYNEQFFGPGTRLTVL.

By frequency in the sample, this clone is medium-sized. The chain links TRBV24-1 to TRBJ2-7, with D unresolved. CDR1 and CDR2 from the germline V gene are KGHDR and SFDVKD. V was cut by 8 bases and J by 6 bases, with 19 bases left in between. CDR3 size: 14 residues. In nucleotides, the CDR3 is TGTGCCACCAACGGTCTTATCCGAGACGTCGAGCAGTACTTC. Protein sequence: CATNGLIRDVEQYF.

The chain carries TRBV6-2 or TRBV6-3 and TRBJ2-7; 7 bases agree with TRBD1. Germline loops: CDR1 MNHEY, CDR2 SVGEGT. V lost 5 bases, J lost 3 bases, and 7 bases stayed unmatched. The CDR3 length is 14 residues. CDR3 in amino acids: CASSTRGGYYEQYF. The CDR3 DNA sequence: TGTGCCAGCAGTACTAGAGGGGGCTACTACGAGCAGTACTTC.

This clone was recorded at least ten times. The rearrangement joins TRBV14 to TRBJ2-7, with unresolved D. The CDR3 extends over 12 amino acids. V was shortened by 0 bases and J by 12 bases, with 12 bases between the two germline ends. Germline lookup yields CDR1 SGHDN and CDR2 FVKESK. DNA for the CDR3: TGTGCCAGCAGCCAAGATGTCGGGTCATGGTACTTC. Amino acids: CASSQDVGSWYF.

This clone occurred a few times. CDR3 in DNA: TGTGCCAGCAGCCGGGGGACGGGGGACACTGAAGCTTTCTTT. Its translation is CASSRGTGDTEAFF. This chain links TRBV6-2 or TRBV6-3 with TRBJ1-1, with D tentatively TRBD1 (5 bases). V lost 6 bases, J lost 3 bases, and 14 bases lay in between. The CDR3 covers 14 residues. CDR1 and CDR2 from the germline V gene are MNHEY and SVGEGT.

The chain carries TRBV11-2 and TRBJ2-7; D is possibly TRBD1 (7 bases). Germline CDR1 reads SGHAT; CDR2 reads FQNNGV. The CDR3 sequence is 18 residues long. Deletions cut 4 bases from V and 8 bases from J, with 30 bases between. The CDR3 protein is CASSSGGRNSQGRNKQYF. In DNA form, the CDR3 reads TGTGCCAGCAGCTCAGGGGGGCGTAACTCGCAGGGGAGGAACAAGCAGTACTTC.